This T cell receptor (beta chain) comes out of a study of a mutant IDH1 vaccine in newly diagnosed glioma. Study-wide context: A roughly 60% male, approximately 38% female split and a mean age of about 44 years characterized treated patients. Antecedent treatment encompassed radiotherapy, temozolomide, or their combination; the majority received both. Study-level points and caveats: Of all patients, nearly 95% showed vaccine-induced immune responses.

This table comes from immunoSEQ multiplex PCR, and its TCRdb copy is limited to in-frame clones, with some not included. The repertoire holds tens of thousands of clones, with 86% as singletons. A word on this clone: Its matching antigen is unknown.

Stated time point: baseline, week 1 (first vaccination visit). As to treatment: pre-vaccination baseline after standard-of-care therapy. CDR1 is SGDLS and CDR2 is YYNGEE in the germline V gene. With V trimmed by 3 bases and J by 6 bases, 11 bases remained unmatched. The CDR3 runs to 17 residues. V gene TRBV9 combines with J gene TRBJ2-3, with 12 positions matching TRBD2. Here the sequenced sample was PBMCs, taken from a glioma patient treated with radiotherapy, temozolomide or both. The sequence came from a man between 35 and 55 years old with glioma. The CDR3 nucleotides are TGTGCCAGCAGCGCCACGACTAGCGGGAGATCTTCCGATACGCAGTATTTT. Protein sequence: CASSATTSGRSSDTQYF.